This T cell receptor beta chain comes out of a study of T cell repertoires in MIS-A myocarditis (dated by TCRdb to between 2022 and 2023). A word on this clone: Its antigen remains unidentified. The sample holds no much larger clone one base away, and base qualities are not on file.

The QIAamp DNA FFPE kit was used to extract genomic DNA from formalin-fixed paraffin-embedded autopsy tissue. TCRbeta CDR3 regions were amplified with the immunoSEQ bias-controlled multiplex PCR and sequenced at high throughput. On the study's bioinformatics: CDR3 sequences were collapsed and filtered by the immunoSEQ vendor pipeline to quantify abundance and frequency of each unique TCRbeta CDR3. Dominant CDR3 amino acid sequences were clustered with SARS-CoV-2-specific ImmuneCODE TCRbeta sequences by CD-HIT at a 90% global sequence identity threshold. A clone was classed as hyperexpanded at a frequency of 0.1 to 1 and as large at a frequency of 0.01 to 0.1. The CDR3 amino acid sequences and the V and J gene assignments of the dominant clones were confirmed with MiXCR. The R stringdist package was used to compute Levenshtein distances between the patient clonotypes and the ImmuneCODE hits. As stored in TCRdb, this immuneACCESS dataset retains in-frame rearrangements with V and J assigned. A fraction of the clones does not appear; measured against another copy, unresolved V genes explain less than half of the discrepancy, and the remainder lacks a known reason. The DNA gave D and trimming, while V, J and clone size come from that table. Present in this sample are 15,000 or so clones, around 70% of which were seen just once. About three fifths of the sample rests with the top ten.

The sequenced sample consisted of left ventricle heart tissue obtained at autopsy. The sample's cell subset or site label is to be understood as: cardiac tissue sample (left or right ventricle, interventricular septum, or pericardium). The clonotype originates from a man aged 18 to 30 with fulminant myocarditis from multisystem inflammatory syndrome in adults (MIS-A) after COVID-19.

Read as DNA, the sequence is TGTGCCAGCAGTTTAAACAGGGCGATCTATGGCTACACCTTC. Its coded protein is CASSLNRAIYGYTF. This receptor chain uses TRBV6-6 and TRBJ1-2; possibly the D gene is TRBD1, per 6 matching bases. The CDR3, cysteine through phenylalanine, is 14 amino acids long. The entry retains the CDR3 DNA only, 42 bases that are in frame from base 1. V and J lose 4 bases and 4 bases, and a span of 13 bases separates them. The CDR1 and CDR2 encoded by the germline V gene (reference sequence) are MNHNY and SVGAGI.